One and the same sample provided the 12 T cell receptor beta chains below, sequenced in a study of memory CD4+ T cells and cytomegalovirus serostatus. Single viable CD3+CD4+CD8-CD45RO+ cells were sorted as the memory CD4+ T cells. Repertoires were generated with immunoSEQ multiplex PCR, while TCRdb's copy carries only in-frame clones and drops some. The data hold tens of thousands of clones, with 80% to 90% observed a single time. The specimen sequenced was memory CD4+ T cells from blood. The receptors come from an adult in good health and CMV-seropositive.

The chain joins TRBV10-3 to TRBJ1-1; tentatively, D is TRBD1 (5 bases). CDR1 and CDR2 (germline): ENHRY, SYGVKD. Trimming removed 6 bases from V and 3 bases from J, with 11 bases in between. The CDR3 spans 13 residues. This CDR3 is CAIRDGGYTEAFF. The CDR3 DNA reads TGTGCCATCAGGGACGGGGGGTACACTGAAGCTTTCTTT.

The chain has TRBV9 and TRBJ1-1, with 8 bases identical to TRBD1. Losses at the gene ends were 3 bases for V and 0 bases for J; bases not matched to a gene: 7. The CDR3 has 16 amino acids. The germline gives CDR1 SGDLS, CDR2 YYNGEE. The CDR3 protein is CASSGYRGVLNTEAFF. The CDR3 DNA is TGTGCCAGCAGCGGATACAGGGGGGTGTTGAACACTGAAGCTTTCTTT.

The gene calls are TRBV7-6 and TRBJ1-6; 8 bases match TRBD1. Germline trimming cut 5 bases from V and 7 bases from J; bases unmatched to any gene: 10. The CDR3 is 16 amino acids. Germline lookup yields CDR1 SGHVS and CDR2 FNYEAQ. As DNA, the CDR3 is TGTGCCAGCAGCCCCCAAGACAGGGGCGGCAATTCACCCCTCCACTTT. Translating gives CASSPQDRGGNSPLHF.

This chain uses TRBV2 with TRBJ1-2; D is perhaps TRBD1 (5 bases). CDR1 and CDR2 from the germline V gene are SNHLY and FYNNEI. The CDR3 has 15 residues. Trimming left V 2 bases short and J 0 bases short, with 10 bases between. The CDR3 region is CASSERGVTNYGYTF. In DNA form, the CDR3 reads TGTGCCAGCAGTGAACGGGGGGTGACTAACTATGGCTACACCTTC.

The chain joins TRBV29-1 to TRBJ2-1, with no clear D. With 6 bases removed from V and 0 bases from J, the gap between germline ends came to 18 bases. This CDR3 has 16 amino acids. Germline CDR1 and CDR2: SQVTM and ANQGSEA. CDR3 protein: CSVRDRSSSSYNEQFF. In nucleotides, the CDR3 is TGCAGCGTCCGAGATAGGTCCTCAAGCTCCTACAATGAGCAGTTCTTC.

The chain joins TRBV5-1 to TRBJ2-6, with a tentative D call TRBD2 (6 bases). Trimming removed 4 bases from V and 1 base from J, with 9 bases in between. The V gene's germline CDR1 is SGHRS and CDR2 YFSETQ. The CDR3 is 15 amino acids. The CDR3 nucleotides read TGCGCCAGCAGCCCCGGGACTTCTGGGGCCAACGTCCTGACTTTC. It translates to CASSPGTSGANVLTF.

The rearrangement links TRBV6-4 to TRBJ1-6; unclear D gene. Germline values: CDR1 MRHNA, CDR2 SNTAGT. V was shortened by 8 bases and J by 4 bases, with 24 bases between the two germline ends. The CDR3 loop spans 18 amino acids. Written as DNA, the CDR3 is TGTGCCAGCTACCTTCAAGGGCATGAACCCGGGTATAATTCACCCCTCCACTTT. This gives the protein CASYLQGHEPGYNSPLHF.

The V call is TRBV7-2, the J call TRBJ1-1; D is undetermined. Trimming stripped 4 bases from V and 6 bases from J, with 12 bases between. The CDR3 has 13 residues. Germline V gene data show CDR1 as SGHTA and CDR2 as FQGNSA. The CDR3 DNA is TGTGCCAGCAGCTCCAGCCGGGTCTCTGAAGCTTTCTTT. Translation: CASSSSRVSEAFF.

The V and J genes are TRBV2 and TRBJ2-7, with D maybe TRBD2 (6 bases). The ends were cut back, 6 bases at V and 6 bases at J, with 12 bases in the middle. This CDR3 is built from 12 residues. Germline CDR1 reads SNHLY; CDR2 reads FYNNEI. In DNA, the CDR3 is TGTGCCAGCAGGCGGGACCTCGGCGAGCAGTACTTC. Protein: CASRRDLGEQYF.

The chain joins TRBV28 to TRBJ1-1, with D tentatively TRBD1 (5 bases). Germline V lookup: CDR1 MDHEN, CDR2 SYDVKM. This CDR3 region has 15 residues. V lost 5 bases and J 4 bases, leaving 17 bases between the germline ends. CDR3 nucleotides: TGTGCCAGCAGTCCCCGGGACCGACTTAGCACTGAAGCTTTCTTT. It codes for CASSPRDRLSTEAFF.

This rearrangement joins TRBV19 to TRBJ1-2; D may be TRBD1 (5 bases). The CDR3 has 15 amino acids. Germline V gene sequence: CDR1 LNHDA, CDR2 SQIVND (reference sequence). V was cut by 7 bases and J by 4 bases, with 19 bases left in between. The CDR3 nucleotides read TGTGCCAGTAACCCCGGGGGGGGAGAGTCCTATGGCTACACCTTC. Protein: CASNPGGGESYGYTF.

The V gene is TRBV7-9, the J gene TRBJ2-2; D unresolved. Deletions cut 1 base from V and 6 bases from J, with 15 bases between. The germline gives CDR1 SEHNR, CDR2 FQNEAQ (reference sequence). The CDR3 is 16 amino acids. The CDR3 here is CASSLEGFGLAGELFF. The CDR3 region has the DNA TGTGCCAGCAGCTTAGAAGGATTTGGGTTGGCCGGGGAGCTGTTTTTT.